Reported below is one T cell receptor beta chain. The sample is drawn from a study of T cell changes during pregnancy in multiple sclerosis. Germline V gives CDR1 SGHRS, CDR2 YFSETQ. CDR3 length: 14 amino acids. V lost 4 bases and J 1 base, leaving 11 bases between the germline ends. Sequencing used immunoSEQ multiplex PCR; TCRdb keeps in-frame clones, though not all of them. The sample gives about 55,000 clones, about nine tenths of which show up once; 0.45% to 0.75% is in the top ten. Specimen: CD4+ T cells from peripheral blood mononuclear cells, collected in the first trimester of pregnancy. The gene calls are TRBV5-1 and TRBJ1-1; D is unresolved. The origin of this receptor is a female donor with multiple sclerosis, enrolled in a pregnancy study. Here the CDR3 reads CASSPNTANTEAFF. The CDR3 DNA reads TGCGCCAGCAGCCCCAATACAGCGAACACTGAAGCTTTCTTT.